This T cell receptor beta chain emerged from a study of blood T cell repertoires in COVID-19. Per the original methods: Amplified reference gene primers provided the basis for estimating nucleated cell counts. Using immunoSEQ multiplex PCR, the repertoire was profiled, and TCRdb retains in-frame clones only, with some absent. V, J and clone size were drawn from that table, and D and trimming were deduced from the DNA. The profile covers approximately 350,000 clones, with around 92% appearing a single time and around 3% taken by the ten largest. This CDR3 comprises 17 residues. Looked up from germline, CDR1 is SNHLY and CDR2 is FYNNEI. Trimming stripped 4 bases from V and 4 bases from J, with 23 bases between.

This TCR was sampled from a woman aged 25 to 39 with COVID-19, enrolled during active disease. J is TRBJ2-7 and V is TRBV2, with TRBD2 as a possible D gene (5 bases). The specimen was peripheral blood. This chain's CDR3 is CASSGDVLSAGVYEQYF. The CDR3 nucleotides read TGTGCCAGCAGTGGGGATGTCCTTTCGGCCGGGGTTTACGAGCAGTACTTC.